The 18 T cell receptor beta chains below all came from one sample that was sequenced in a study of cytomegalovirus exposure and HLA in healthy donors. A multiplex PCR was run with 60 Vbeta primers and 13 Jbeta primers. Profiling relied on immunoSEQ multiplex PCR, and the TCRdb table lists in-frame clones only, not all of them. The data hold about 170,000 clones, with roughly 80% observed a single time. The specimen sequenced was PBMCs. Receptors were obtained from a male donor in good health and CMV-seronegative.

The chain joins TRBV18 to TRBJ2-7; D might be TRBD1 (6 bases). The V gene's germline CDR1 is KGHSH and CDR2 LQKENI. This CDR3 contains 15 residues. V was shortened by 2 bases and J by 0 bases, with 11 bases between the two germline ends. As DNA, the CDR3 is TGTGCCAGCTCACCATGGACAGCGAGCTCCTACGAGCAGTACTTC. Its protein is CASSPWTASSYEQYF. The entire variable domain, with the rest obtained from reference TRBV18 and TRBJ2-7, is as follows: NAGVMQNPRHLVRRRGQEARLRCSPMKGHSHVYWYRQLPEEGLKFMVYLQKENIIDESGMPKERFSAEFPKEGPSILRIQQVVRGDSAAYFCASSPWTASSYEQYFGPGTRLTVT.

J is TRBJ2-5 and V is TRBV18; 8 nucleotides match TRBD2. This CDR3 is 17 amino acids long. The ends lost 3 bases at V and 1 base at J; junction bases unmatched: 10. Germline CDR1 is KGHSH and CDR2 is LQKENI. In nucleotides, the CDR3 is TGTGCCAGCTCACCGTACTCGGGCGGGGGGTCCCAAGAGACCCAGTACTTC. Residues: CASSPYSGGGSQETQYF.

This clone showed up just a few times. This rearrangement joins TRBV13 to TRBJ1-2; 7 nucleotides align to TRBD1. The CDR3 has 14 residues. Per the germline V gene, CDR1 is PRHDT and CDR2 is FYEKMQ (reference sequence). J gave up 4 bases and V 0 bases, and 2 bases lay outside the gene matches. This CDR3 reads CASSLGSGGYGYTF. CDR3 bases: TGTGCCAGCAGCTTAGGGTCAGGGGGCTATGGCTACACCTTC. Based on the CDR3 plus reference TRBV13 and TRBJ1-2, the full variable domain is AAGVIQSPRHLIKEKRETATLKCYPIPRHDTVYWYQQGPGQDPQFLISFYEKMQSDKGSIPDRFSAQQFSDYHSELNMSSLELGDSALYFCASSLGSGGYGYTFGSGTRLTVV.

This sequence joins TRBV19 and TRBJ2-5; D gene ambiguous. The CDR3 has 14 amino acids. Trimming shortened V by 3 bases and J by 7 bases, and 15 bases separated the two germline ends. Germline V gene sequence: CDR1 LNHDA, CDR2 SQIVND (reference sequence). Written as DNA, the CDR3 is TGTGCCAGTAGTATGGTAAATGCGTGGGCGACCCAGTACTTC. This sequence encodes CASSMVNAWATQYF.

The sample holds one count of this clone. The chain links TRBV7-6 to TRBJ2-5; tentative D call: TRBD2 (7 bases). V lost 3 bases and J lost 5, with 16 bases in between. Looked up from germline, CDR1 is SGHVS and CDR2 is FNYEAQ. This CDR3 is built from 15 residues. CDR3 in DNA: TGTGCCAGCAGCTTGATTGGGGGGGCCTCGGAGACCCAGTACTTC. It codes for CASSLIGGASETQYF.

CDR3 coding DNA: TGTGCCAGACGACAGCAGCAGAACACTGAAGCTTTCTTT. Translation gives CARRQQQNTEAFF. The chain is built from TRBV6-5 and TRBJ1-1; perhaps TRBD1 as D (5 bases). Germline V CDR1 and CDR2: MNHEY, SVGAGI. V shed 9 bases and J shed 1 base, with 12 bases lying between them. CDR3 length: 13 residues.

This chain connects TRBV4-1 to TRBJ1-1, with 8 nucleotides matching TRBD1. Germline V gives CDR1 MGHRA, CDR2 YSYEKL. J lost 0 bases, V lost 4 bases, and 1 base had no gene match. CDR3 length: 14 residues. The CDR3 nucleotides read TGCGCCAGCAGCCCCAGGGGGCTGAACACTGAAGCTTTCTTT. It is translated as CASSPRGLNTEAFF.

This rearrangement joins TRBV6-1 to TRBJ2-6, with D perhaps TRBD1 (6 bases). The germline V gene encodes CDR1 MNHNS and CDR2 SASEGT. The length of the CDR3 is 15 residues. Trimming stripped 6 bases from V and 1 base from J, with 10 bases between. CDR3 amino acids: CASRDRGSGANVLTF. CDR3 DNA: TGTGCCAGCAGGGACAGAGGGTCTGGGGCCAACGTCCTGACTTTC.

The V and J genes are TRBV6-6 and TRBJ2-7, with 7 nucleotides matching TRBD1. The V segment lost 6 bases and the J segment 0 bases; nucleotides outside the gene matches: 2. The CDR3 has 13 amino acids. In germline, CDR1 is MNHNY, CDR2 SVGAGI (reference sequence). DNA of the CDR3: TGTGCCAGCAGGGGGGACAGCTCCTACGAGCAGTACTTC. Its translation is CASRGDSSYEQYF.

The chain joins TRBV6-5 to TRBJ2-5; 7 bases fit TRBD1. This CDR3 is 15 amino acids long. V lost 1 base and J lost 1; bases outside the gene matches: 3. Germline loops: CDR1 MNHEY, CDR2 SVGAGI. The CDR3 sequence is CASSYFSGGQETQYF. The CDR3 coding sequence is TGTGCCAGCAGTTACTTCTCAGGGGGCCAAGAGACCCAGTACTTC.

A single count supports this clone. V and J are TRBV6-5 and TRBJ1-1; 7 bases fit TRBD1. From germline, CDR1 is MNHEY and CDR2 SVGAGI. The CDR3 length is 14 residues. V lost 6 bases, J lost 9 bases, and 13 bases stayed unmatched. The chain's CDR3 is CASRNQGVANKAFF. CDR3 nucleotide sequence: TGTGCCAGCAGAAACCAGGGGGTTGCGAACAAAGCTTTCTTT.

The V call is TRBV19, the J call TRBJ2-4; 7 bases agree with TRBD1. The V gene's germline CDR1 is LNHDA and CDR2 SQIVND (reference sequence). J lost 7 bases, V lost 5 bases, and 14 bases had no gene match. The CDR3 has 16 amino acids. The CDR3 here is CASSPLQGVMGNIQYF. For the CDR3, the DNA is TGTGCCAGTAGTCCCCTGCAGGGGGTGATGGGGAACATTCAGTACTTC.

Turning to this clone: The junction departs from the called germline gene at one end, perhaps through a read error. The V call is TRBV9, the J call TRBJ1-6, with 10 bases lining up with TRBD1. In germline, CDR1 is SGDLS, CDR2 YYNGEE. The CDR3 has 16 residues. The CDR3 loop reads CVSSGRPGTGDSPLHF. CDR3 nucleotide sequence: TGTGTCAGCAGCGGTAGACCCGGGACAGGGGATTCACCCCTCCACTTT.

This clone was observed a handful of times. The rearrangement uses TRBV6-6 and TRBJ2-3; D is perhaps TRBD2 (6 bases). V was pared by 7 bases and J by 5 bases, with 13 bases between. Germline loops: CDR1 MNHNY, CDR2 SVGAGI (reference sequence). The CDR3 has 13 residues. For the CDR3, the DNA is TGTGCCAGCACATCTATCGGGGGAGATACGCAGTATTTT. Its translation is CASTSIGGDTQYF.

The gene calls are TRBV10-1 and TRBJ1-1; D gene uncertain. Trimming removed 0 bases from V and 3 bases from J, with 11 bases in between. Germline loops: CDR1 WNHNN, CDR2 SYGVQD (reference sequence). There are 15 residues in the CDR3. The CDR3 protein is CASSESEGGYTEAFF. CDR3 DNA: TGCGCCAGCAGTGAGTCCGAGGGAGGGTACACTGAAGCTTTCTTT.

Notes on this clone: The junction does not match germline at one end; this may be a read error. The chain is built from TRBV6-5 and TRBJ2-5, with 11 bases that match TRBD2. Germline V gene lookup returns CDR1 MNHEY and CDR2 SVGAGI. The CDR3 sequence is 15 residues long. The CDR3 loop reads CASSLSSGGQGTQYF. The CDR3 nucleotides are TGTGCCAGCAGCCTCTCTAGCGGGGGGCAAGGGACCCAGTACTTC.

The chain links TRBV30 to TRBJ1-6; D not certain. The CDR3 spans 15 residues. Germline CDR1 is GTSNPN and CDR2 is SVGIG (reference sequence). Deletions cut 1 base from V and 0 bases from J, with 7 bases between. CDR3 region: CAWSDGSSYNSPLHF. CDR3 nucleotides: TGTGCCTGGAGTGACGGTAGCTCCTATAATTCACCCCTCCACTTT.

V is TRBV13 and J is TRBJ2-3; 9 positions match TRBD2. This CDR3 region has 14 residues. With 6 bases clipped from V and 1 base from J, the junction kept 2 bases outside the gene matches. CDR1 PRHDT and CDR2 FYEKMQ come from the germline V gene (reference sequence). CDR3 protein: CASRSSGGTDTQYF. In DNA form, the CDR3 reads TGTGCCAGCAGATCTAGCGGGGGCACAGATACGCAGTATTTT.